The 22 T cell receptor beta chains given below trace back to one sample, sequenced in a study of early T cells in non-severe SARS-CoV-2 infection. TCRdb used MiXCR to reprocess the 5' RACE reads, holding one entry per CDR3 protein. The sample consists of over 85,000 distinct CDR3 sequences, around 14% of them appearing once. The source material was whole blood. The origin of the receptors is an adult who was a healthcare worker with PCR-confirmed SARS-CoV-2 infection or an uninfected control (not recorded which).

This clonotype was found a few times. The gene calls are TRBV7-8 and TRBJ2-2; D not resolved. Germline CDR1 reads SGHVS; CDR2 reads FQNEAQ. Trimming pared 1 base from V and 3 bases from J, leaving 12 bases between. The CDR3 is made up of 16 amino acids. CDR3 protein: CASSLGWSGDTGELFF. CDR3 sequence (DNA): TGTGCCAGCAGCTTAGGCTGGAGTGGGGACACCGGGGAGCTGTTTTTT.

This clonotype was seen a few times. The chain recombines TRBV18 with TRBJ1-1; no firm D call. CDR1 and CDR2 from the germline V gene are KGHSH and LQKENI. V was cut by 0 bases and J by 3 bases, with 17 bases left in between. This CDR3 is built from 17 residues. The CDR3 reads CASSPPFSVLRDTEAFF. The CDR3 DNA reads as TGTGCCAGCTCACCACCCTTTAGTGTTCTCCGAGACACTGAAGCTTTCTTT.

This clonotype was detected a few times. This chain links TRBV3-1 with TRBJ2-1; tentatively, D is TRBD2 (6 bases). Trimming took off 3 bases at V and 2 bases at J, with 11 bases between the two ends. The CDR3 is 15 amino acids. From germline, CDR1 is LGHDT and CDR2 YNNKEL (reference sequence). Here the CDR3 DNA reads TGTGCCAGCAGCCAGGAGGGGCCAACCTACAATGAGCAGTTCTTC. Amino acids: CASSQEGPTYNEQFF.

Many counts were recorded for this clonotype. The chain combines TRBV6-6 with TRBJ2-1; 11 nucleotides align to TRBD2. V gave up 5 bases and J gave up 10 bases; unmatched junction bases: 10. Germline loops: CDR1 MNHNY, CDR2 SVGAGI (reference sequence). The CDR3 spans 15 residues. This CDR3 reads CASSHWLAGGGEQFF. The CDR3 DNA follows: TGTGCCAGCAGTCACTGGCTAGCGGGAGGCGGGGAGCAGTTCTTC.

V is TRBV6-1 and J is TRBJ2-1; weak D call: TRBD1 (5 bases). The germline V and J ends were trimmed by 6 bases and 3 bases, with 18 bases remaining between them. Germline V gives CDR1 MNHNS, CDR2 SASEGT. CDR3 size: 16 residues. CDR3 bases: TGTGCCAGCAGGGCCGACAGTTTTGTAGTCTACAATGAGCAGTTCTTC. Amino acids: CASRADSFVVYNEQFF.

In its sample, this clonotype was seen a few times. V and J are TRBV28 and TRBJ2-3; TRBD1 agrees at 9 bases. The ends lost 7 bases at V and 0 bases at J; junction bases unmatched: 5. The germline V gene has CDR1 MDHEN and CDR2 SYDVKM. The CDR3 totals 15 residues. Here the CDR3 reads CASKTGGLSTDTQYF. For the CDR3, the DNA is TGTGCCAGCAAGACAGGGGGGCTTAGCACAGATACGCAGTATTTT.

This chain links TRBV12-3 or TRBV12-4 with TRBJ2-1; D is possibly TRBD2 (5 bases). Deletions cut 3 bases from V and 9 bases from J, with 12 bases between. The CDR3 totals 13 residues. The CDR3 loop reads CASSFGGRSEQFF. As DNA, the CDR3 is TGTGCCAGCAGTTTTGGTGGGAGATCTGAGCAGTTCTTC.

The genes are TRBV7-8 and TRBJ1-1; D not certain. This CDR3 region has 14 residues. Germline CDR1 is SGHVS and CDR2 is FQNEAQ. Trimming removed 2 bases from V and 5 bases from J, with 12 bases in between. DNA for the CDR3: TGTGCCAGCAGCTTAATGTGGGTAGGGACTGAAGCTTTCTTT. This sequence encodes CASSLMWVGTEAFF. The entire variable domain, with the rest obtained from reference TRBV7-8 and TRBJ1-1, is as follows: GAGVSQSPRYKVAKRGQDVALRCDPISGHVSLFWYQQALGQGPEFLTYFQNEAQLDKSGLPSDRFFAERPEGSVSTLKIQRTQQEDSAVYLCASSLMWVGTEAFFGQGTRLTVV.

This chain's CDR3 is CASSGARQGNEKLFF. Here the CDR3 DNA reads TGTGCCAGCAGTGGAGCCCGGCAGGGGAATGAAAAACTGTTTTTT. This rearrangement joins TRBV2 to TRBJ1-4; a possible D gene is TRBD1 (6 bases). V gave up 4 bases and J gave up 5 bases, with 14 bases separating them. CDR3 length: 15 amino acids. Germline-derived CDR1 and CDR2 are SNHLY and FYNNEI.

This clonotype was seen ten or more times. The chain joins TRBV6-4 to TRBJ2-4; weak D call: TRBD2 (6 bases). V was trimmed by 6 bases and J by 6 bases, leaving 9 bases between them. This CDR3 spans 12 amino acids. The V gene's germline CDR1 is MRHNA and CDR2 SNTAGT. The CDR3 is CASSLLANIQYF. CDR3 bases: TGTGCCAGCAGCCTACTAGCAAACATTCAGTACTTC.

This clonotype was detected many times. The chain employs TRBV12-3 or TRBV12-4 and TRBJ2-7; TRBD1 is a possible D gene (6 bases). Deletions cut 6 bases from V and 3 bases from J, with 15 bases between. The CDR3 extends over 14 amino acids. CDR3 sequence reads: CASSPRDTYYEQYF. CDR3 DNA sequence: TGTGCCAGCAGCCCTCGGGACACCTACTACGAGCAGTACTTC.

There are a few counts of this clonotype. The V and J genes are TRBV5-1 and TRBJ2-7; D remains unclear. CDR1 and CDR2 (germline): SGHRS, YFSETQ. Trimming took off 0 bases at V and 3 bases at J, with 7 bases between the two ends. This CDR3 comprises 13 residues. The CDR3: CASSLDAVYEQYF. The CDR3 DNA is TGCGCCAGCAGCTTGGACGCAGTCTACGAGCAGTACTTC. Complete variable domain (other parts from reference TRBV5-1 and TRBJ2-7): KAGVTQTPRYLIKTRGQQVTLSCSPISGHRSVSWYQQTPGQGLQFLFEYFSETQRNKGNFPGRFSGRQFSNSRSEMNVSTLELGDSALYLCASSLDAVYEQYFGPGTRLTVT.

V gene TRBV11-2 combines with J gene TRBJ2-5; 7 bases are a match to TRBD1. Trimming took 7 bases from V and 6 from J; bases not matched to a gene: 14. In germline, CDR1 is SGHAT, CDR2 FQNNGV. The CDR3 spans 15 residues. The CDR3: CASIQGAGGLKTQYF. DNA of the CDR3: TGTGCCAGCATCCAAGGGGCAGGGGGATTAAAGACCCAGTACTTC.

This clonotype was observed at least ten times. V gene TRBV12-3 or TRBV12-4 combines with J gene TRBJ2-7; D tentatively fits TRBD1 or TRBD2 (5 bases each). The V end was cut by 6 bases, the J end by 0 bases, with 6 bases between. The length of the CDR3 is 12 residues. The CDR3 region is CASRGDSYEQYF. DNA for the CDR3: TGTGCCAGCAGGGGGGACTCCTACGAGCAGTACTTC.

The gene calls are TRBV12-3 or TRBV12-4 and TRBJ2-7; possible D gene TRBD2, 6 bases. Deletions cut 5 bases from V and 3 bases from J, with 17 bases between. The CDR3 has 15 amino acids. The DNA for the CDR3 is TGTGCCAGCAGTCTGAGGCTAGCGACAAACTACGAGCAGTACTTC. Translation gives CASSLRLATNYEQYF.

This clonotype was seen at least ten times. This chain uses TRBV5-5 with TRBJ2-2; D is possibly TRBD1 (5 bases). Deletions cut 4 bases from V and 4 bases from J, with 11 bases between. This CDR3 is 14 amino acids long. Germline loops: CDR1 SGHKS, CDR2 YYEKEE (reference sequence). The CDR3 sequence: CASSRQPFTGELFF. The CDR3 DNA reads TGTGCCAGCAGCCGACAGCCATTCACCGGGGAGCTGTTTTTT.

This chain links TRBV6-5 with TRBJ2-5; 7 bases map to TRBD1. Germline V gene lookup returns CDR1 MNHEY and CDR2 SVGAGI. Germline trimming cut 8 bases from V and 4 bases from J; bases unmatched to any gene: 7. This CDR3 spans 13 amino acids. CDR3 in amino acids: CASGLAGGETQYF. The CDR3 DNA reads TGTGCCAGCGGTTTGGCAGGGGGAGAGACCCAGTACTTC.

The chain combines TRBV6-5 with TRBJ1-6, with a tentative D call TRBD1 (5 bases). CDR3 length equals 17 residues. Per germline, CDR1 MNHEY and CDR2 SVGAGI. V shed 10 bases and J shed 9 bases, with 28 bases lying between them. The CDR3 loop reads CATLASGGLVRRSPLHF. The DNA of the CDR3 is TGTGCCACCCTAGCCTCGGGGGGTCTAGTGAGGCGTTCACCCCTCCACTTT.

The table lists this clonotype with a few counts. The chain couples TRBV30 to TRBJ2-1; D call uncertain. Germline V CDR1 and CDR2: GTSNPN, SVGIG (reference sequence). CDR3 length equals 12 residues. Trimming took off 8 bases at V and 5 bases at J, with 13 bases between the two ends. The CDR3 nucleotides read TGTGCCCACAACGTCCGGGACAATGAGCAGTTCTTC. Translating it yields CAHNVRDNEQFF. Together with reference TRBV30 and TRBJ2-1, the CDR3 gives the full variable domain: SQTIHQWPATLVQPVGSPLSLECTVEGTSNPNLYWYRQAAGRGLQLLFYSVGIGQISSEVPQNLSASRPQDRQFILSSKKLLLSDSGFYLCAHNVRDNEQFFGPGTRLTVL.

This clonotype was detected ten times or more. The chain is built from TRBV11-2 and TRBJ2-7; no clear D. This CDR3 spans 14 amino acids. Germline V lookup: CDR1 SGHAT, CDR2 FQNNGV. V was cut by 4 bases and J by 5 bases, with 15 bases left in between. The CDR3 bases are TGTGCCAGCAGCTCCAACGGTTGGGGTCACGAGCAGTACTTC. It is translated as CASSSNGWGHEQYF. Full variable domain (remainder filled in from reference TRBV11-2 and TRBJ2-7): EAGVAQSPRYKIIEKRQSVAFWCNPISGHATLYWYQQILGQGPKLLIQFQNNGVVDDSQLPKDRFSAERLKGVDSTLKIQPAKLEDSAVYLCASSSNGWGHEQYFGPGTRLTVT.

The chain is built from TRBV28 and TRBJ2-3; D could derive from TRBD1 or TRBD2 (5 bases each). V was trimmed by 3 bases and J by 5 bases, leaving 15 bases between them. CDR3 length: 15 amino acids. Germline CDR1 MDHEN, CDR2 SYDVKM. Here the CDR3 DNA reads TGTGCCAGCAGTTTTAAAGGGAAGAGGGGAGATACGCAGTATTTT. This translates into CASSFKGKRGDTQYF.

This clonotype has ten or more counts. The chain is built from TRBV4-3 and TRBJ1-2, with D hard to call. CDR1 is LGHNA, CDR2 YSLEER, per germline. CDR3 length: 16 amino acids. With 0 bases removed from V and 6 bases from J, the gap between germline ends came to 17 bases. CDR3 DNA sequence: TGCGCCAGCAGCCAAGAGAGGCTCGGCGGCCCCAATGGCTACACCTTC. Translating gives CASSQERLGGPNGYTF.